These T cell receptor beta chains were read from a single sample in a study of Graves' ophthalmopathy and Graves' hyperthyroidism. TCRdb reprocessed the multiplex PCR reads with MiXCR, giving one entry per CDR3 protein. Of 300,000 to 400,000 distinct CDR3 sequences listed, roughly 17% were seen once; the top ten hold roughly 12%. Sequences were obtained from peripheral blood. The receptors shown here come from an adult man with Graves' ophthalmopathy. CDR3s include the opening cysteine and the closing phenylalanine or tryptophan. The D gene is left open where the match is weak. Clone size appears in some rows only: once, few, many, or a class for an expanded clone.

CDR3 protein: CASSSGHYGYTF
CDR3 DNA: TGTGCCAGCAGTTCGGGACACTATGGCTACACCTTC
clone size: many
J gene: TRBJ1-2
V gene: TRBV6-2/TRBV6-3
D gene: NA

CDR3 protein: CATSGGGLQETQYF
CDR3 DNA: TGTGCCACCAGTGGAGGGGGCCTCCAAGAGACCCAGTACTTC
clone size: NA
J gene: TRBJ2-5
V gene: TRBV24-1
D gene: TRBD1

CDR3 protein: CASSLDLGSRQYF
CDR3 DNA: TGTGCCAGCAGCCTTGACCTGGGGAGTCGGCAGTACTTC
clone size: many
J gene: TRBJ2-7
V gene: TRBV3-1
D gene: NA

CDR3 protein: CASSRVQGNGEQFF
CDR3 DNA: TGTGCCAGCAGTAGGGTACAGGGGAATGGTGAGCAGTTCTTC
clone size: NA
J gene: TRBJ2-1
V gene: TRBV27
D gene: TRBD1

CDR3 protein: CSARVGQGYEQYF
CDR3 DNA: TGCAGTGCTAGGGTTGGACAGGGCTACGAGCAGTACTTC
clone size: many
J gene: TRBJ2-7
V gene: TRBV20-1
D gene: TRBD1

CDR3 protein: CASSLTELMNTEAFF
CDR3 DNA: TGTGCCAGCAGTTTAACAGAACTGATGAACACTGAAGCTTTCTTT
clone size: many
J gene: TRBJ1-1
V gene: TRBV12-3/TRBV12-4
D gene: NA

CDR3 protein: CASSSGVGRNTEAFF
CDR3 DNA: TGTGCCAGCAGTTCTGGGGTCGGAAGGAACACTGAAGCTTTCTTT
clone size: NA
J gene: TRBJ1-1
V gene: TRBV27
D gene: NA

CDR3 protein: CSVGTGDTDGNTIYF
CDR3 DNA: TGCAGCGTTGGGACGGGGGACACGGATGGAAACACCATATATTTT
clone size: many
J gene: TRBJ1-3
V gene: TRBV29-1
D gene: NA

CDR3 protein: CATSDRTGIRYEQYF
CDR3 DNA: TGTGCCACCAGTGATCGGACAGGGATACGCTACGAGCAGTACTTC
clone size: many
J gene: TRBJ2-7
V gene: TRBV24-1
D gene: TRBD1

CDR3 protein: CASGLSKTRGIFYGYTF
CDR3 DNA: TGTGCTAGTGGTTTGAGCAAGACCCGGGGAATATTCTATGGCTACACCTTC
clone size: many
J gene: TRBJ1-2
V gene: TRBV12-5
D gene: NA

CDR3 protein: CASSLGDSEAFF
CDR3 DNA: TGTGCCAGCAGCCTAGGGGATTCTGAAGCTTTCTTT
clone size: many
J gene: TRBJ1-1
V gene: TRBV7-9
D gene: NA

CDR3 protein: CASSPGVVRATEAFF
CDR3 DNA: TGTGCCAGCAGCCCAGGGGTGGTGAGGGCCACTGAAGCTTTCTTT
clone size: many
J gene: TRBJ1-1
V gene: TRBV7-9
D gene: NA

CDR3 protein: CASSSYYSGNHNYGYTF
CDR3 DNA: TGTGCCAGCAGCTCATACTACTCAGGGAATCATAACTATGGCTACACCTTC
clone size: NA
J gene: TRBJ1-2
V gene: TRBV7-8
D gene: NA

CDR3 protein: CSGRTDSDGYTF
CDR3 DNA: TGCAGCGGGAGGACAGACTCGGATGGCTACACCTTC
clone size: many
J gene: TRBJ1-2
V gene: TRBV29-1
D gene: NA

CDR3 protein: CSAPPGAVLRETQYF
CDR3 DNA: TGCAGTGCCCCACCCGGGGCGGTCTTAAGAGAGACCCAGTACTTC
clone size: many
J gene: TRBJ2-5
V gene: TRBV20-1
D gene: NA

CDR3 protein: CASGDNTGGSQGYTF
CDR3 DNA: TGTGCCAGCGGGGATAATACAGGGGGCAGTCAGGGCTACACCTTC
clone size: NA
J gene: TRBJ1-2
V gene: TRBV28
D gene: TRBD1

CDR3 protein: CASSLPLQETQYF
CDR3 DNA: TGTGCCAGCAGCCTACCGTTGCAGGAGACCCAGTACTTC
clone size: many
J gene: TRBJ2-5
V gene: TRBV5-5
D gene: NA

CDR3 protein: CASSTGDYEQYF
CDR3 DNA: TGTGCCAGCAGCACAGGGGACTACGAGCAGTACTTC
clone size: many
J gene: TRBJ2-7
V gene: TRBV6-1
D gene: TRBD1

CDR3 protein: CSARPGLAGVGAYEQYF
CDR3 DNA: TGCAGTGCTAGACCGGGACTAGCGGGAGTCGGGGCTTACGAGCAGTACTTC
clone size: NA
J gene: TRBJ2-7
V gene: TRBV20-1
D gene: TRBD2

CDR3 protein: CASSGTGADSYEQYF
CDR3 DNA: TGCGCCAGCAGCGGGACAGGGGCGGATTCCTACGAGCAGTACTTC
clone size: NA
J gene: TRBJ2-7
V gene: TRBV5-1
D gene: TRBD1

CDR3 protein: CASSVSVTEAFF
CDR3 DNA: TGTGCCAGCAGTGTTTCGGTTACTGAAGCTTTCTTT
clone size: NA
J gene: TRBJ1-1
V gene: TRBV6-1
D gene: NA

CDR3 protein: CASSLFPGLGATGELFF
CDR3 DNA: TGTGCCAGCAGTTTATTTCCCGGACTGGGCGCCACCGGGGAGCTGTTTTTT
clone size: many
J gene: TRBJ2-2
V gene: TRBV12-3/TRBV12-4
D gene: NA

CDR3 protein: CASSLRSPGQTNTEAFF
CDR3 DNA: TGTGCCAGCAGTTTAAGATCTCCCGGTCAGACTAACACTGAAGCTTTCTTT
clone size: many
J gene: TRBJ1-1
V gene: TRBV27
D gene: NA

CDR3 protein: CASSGSPFGGGEETQHF
CDR3 DNA: TGTGCCAGCAGCGGCTCTCCTTTTGGGGGGGGTGAAGAGACCCAGCACTTC
clone size: NA
J gene: TRBJ2-5
V gene: TRBV9
D gene: TRBD2

CDR3 protein: CATLGSTNTGGLFF
CDR3 DNA: TGTGCCACTCTCGGTAGTACGAACACCGGGGGGCTGTTTTTT
clone size: many
J gene: TRBJ2-2
V gene: TRBV6-4
D gene: NA

CDR3 protein: CASSQGLAAYYEQYF
CDR3 DNA: TGTGCCAGCAGTCAGGGACTAGCGGCCTACTACGAGCAGTACTTC
clone size: many
J gene: TRBJ2-7
V gene: TRBV28
D gene: TRBD2

CDR3 protein: CARATSSGANVLTF
CDR3 DNA: TGTGCCCGGGCGACTAGCTCTGGGGCCAACGTCCTGACTTTC
clone size: many
J gene: TRBJ2-6
V gene: TRBV30
D gene: NA

CDR3 protein: CASSLDIGNTEAFF
CDR3 DNA: TGCGCCAGCAGTTTGGACATAGGAAACACTGAAGCTTTCTTT
clone size: many
J gene: TRBJ1-1
V gene: TRBV5-1
D gene: NA

CDR3 protein: CASSDGGQGATEAFF
CDR3 DNA: TGTGCCAGCAGCGACGGGGGACAGGGGGCTACTGAAGCTTTCTTT
clone size: NA
J gene: TRBJ1-1
V gene: TRBV5-6
D gene: TRBD1

CDR3 protein: CASSSTSGSSYEQYF
CDR3 DNA: TGCGCCAGCAGTTCGACTAGCGGATCCTCCTACGAGCAGTACTTC
clone size: many
J gene: TRBJ2-7
V gene: TRBV5-1
D gene: TRBD2

CDR3 protein: CAWRRQNTEAFF
CDR3 DNA: TGTGCCTGGAGAAGGCAGAACACTGAAGCTTTCTTT
clone size: many
J gene: TRBJ1-1
V gene: TRBV30
D gene: NA

CDR3 protein: CASSKGQGYNEQYF
CDR3 DNA: TGTGCCAGCAGTAAGGGACAGGGGTACAACGAGCAGTACTTC
clone size: NA
J gene: TRBJ2-7
V gene: TRBV12-3/TRBV12-4
D gene: TRBD1

CDR3 protein: CASSSGRVRGIEQYF
CDR3 DNA: TGTGCCAGCAGTTCAGGGAGAGTCAGGGGAATTGAGCAGTACTTC
clone size: many
J gene: TRBJ2-7
V gene: TRBV5-4
D gene: NA

CDR3 protein: CASRQTGANGYTF
CDR3 DNA: TGTGCCAGCAGGCAGACAGGGGCCAATGGCTACACCTTC
clone size: NA
J gene: TRBJ1-2
V gene: TRBV6-1
D gene: TRBD1

CDR3 protein: CASSYSPEYSNQPQHF
CDR3 DNA: TGTGCCAGCAGTTACTCGCCAGAATATAGCAATCAGCCCCAGCATTTT
clone size: many
J gene: TRBJ1-5
V gene: TRBV6-5
D gene: NA

CDR3 protein: CASSPREDFWVGYTF
CDR3 DNA: TGTGCCAGCAGTCCACGGGAAGACTTTTGGGTTGGCTACACCTTC
clone size: many
J gene: TRBJ1-2
V gene: TRBV27
D gene: NA

CDR3 protein: CASSYSRGTQYF
CDR3 DNA: TGTGCCAGCAGTTACAGCCGGGGGACCCAGTACTTC
clone size: many
J gene: TRBJ2-5
V gene: TRBV6-2/TRBV6-3
D gene: NA

CDR3 protein: CASRPVDQPQHF
CDR3 DNA: TGTGCCAGCAGACCGGTTGATCAGCCCCAGCATTTT
clone size: many
J gene: TRBJ1-5
V gene: TRBV2
D gene: NA

CDR3 protein: CAWNRNSGNTIYF
CDR3 DNA: TGTGCCTGGAACAGGAACTCTGGAAACACCATATATTTT
clone size: many
J gene: TRBJ1-3
V gene: TRBV30
D gene: NA

CDR3 protein: CASSLYGGVGTYEQYF
CDR3 DNA: TGTGCCAGCAGCTTGTATGGGGGCGTCGGAACCTACGAGCAGTACTTC
clone size: many
J gene: TRBJ2-7
V gene: TRBV5-6
D gene: NA

CDR3 protein: CASSLALLGVNTEAFF
CDR3 DNA: TGTGCCAGCAGTTTAGCCTTGCTGGGGGTGAACACTGAAGCTTTCTTT
clone size: many
J gene: TRBJ1-1
V gene: TRBV12-3/TRBV12-4
D gene: NA